This T cell receptor beta chain was recovered during a study of blood T cell repertoires in COVID-19. Methods used by the authors: Amplification from reference gene primers served as the basis for estimated nucleated cell counts. Produced via immunoSEQ multiplex PCR; TCRdb's table is partial and in-frame only. D and trimming were read from the DNA, whereas the V and J calls and clone size are those reported in that table. Here the sample spans approximately 82,000 clones, about four fifths being singletons. Germline CDR1 SGHTA, CDR2 FQGNSA. This CDR3 region has 13 residues. With 0 bases removed from V and 5 bases from J, the gap between germline ends came to 8 bases.

The sample comprised peripheral blood. This chain joins TRBV7-2 and TRBJ2-7; D call uncertain. This clonotype originated in a man aged 45-60 years with active or convalescent COVID-19. The CDR3 DNA follows: TGTGCCAGCAGCTTAGCCCCGTCAGACGAGCAGTACGTC. Its translation: CASSLAPSDEQYV.